The clone carrying this T cell receptor beta chain has a count of ten or more. This entry is derived from a study of T cells in Graves' hyperthyroidism and ophthalmopathy. RNA transcripts yielded amplified TCR beta CDR3 regions. The TCR CDR3 was amplified in a first-round RT-PCR using the HTBI primer set. TCRdb reprocessed the multiplex PCR reads with MiXCR, giving one entry per CDR3 protein. The profile covers about 290,000 distinct CDR3 sequences, with approximately 17% appearing a single time and approximately 31% taken by the ten largest. The CDR3 consists of 20 residues. Germline V CDR1 and CDR2: MNHEY, SMNVEV (reference sequence). Deletions cut 6 bases from V and 0 bases from J, with 27 bases between.

Sequenced input: blood. This sequence joins TRBV27 and TRBJ1-5, with a possible D match to TRBD1 (5 bases). This TCR derives from a man aged 25 to 40 with Graves' hyperthyroidism. The CDR3 loop reads CASSTYPRVAEAGSNQPQHF. The CDR3 DNA follows: TGTGCCAGCAGCACCTACCCCAGGGTTGCCGAGGCGGGTAGCAATCAGCCCCAGCATTTT.